This T cell receptor beta chain was observed in a study of blood T cell repertoires in COVID-19. Across the whole study: There were acute and convalescent COVID-19 samples, and they came from the United States, Italy and Spain.

The CDR3 is 14 amino acids. V shed 3 bases and J 0 bases; nucleotides not matched to a gene: 2. Germline V gives CDR1 KGHSH, CDR2 LQKENI. Here immunoSEQ multiplex PCR was the method, and the copy in TCRdb shows in-frame clones only, minus some. Seen here are approximately 400,000 clones, about 87% observed once, and the top ten hold approximately 1.2%. Enrollees, about 18 to 95 years old, lived in 24 US areas. Which cohort a participant joined came from the clinical history participants gave. Sequenced input: PBMCs or T cells enriched from blood (not recorded which). The chain is built from TRBV18 and TRBJ2-7; 7 bases match TRBD1. The clonotype originates from a man younger than 45 who had recovered from COVID-19. In DNA, the CDR3 is TGTGCCAGCTCACCGGACAGGAACTCCTACGAGCAGTACTTC. Its translation: CASSPDRNSYEQYF. Variable domain in full (rest from reference TRBV18 and TRBJ2-7): NAGVMQNPRHLVRRRGQEARLRCSPMKGHSHVYWYRQLPEEGLKFMVYLQKENIIDESGMPKERFSAEFPKEGPSILRIQQVVRGDSAAYFCASSPDRNSYEQYFGPGTRLTVT.